Each of the 20 T cell receptor beta chains below was sequenced from the same sample in a study of T cell responses to AZD1222 COVID-19 vaccine. TCRdb keeps only in-frame clones here, not all; method: immunoSEQ multiplex PCR. The data contain 150,000 to 200,000 clones, approximately 92% of them singletons. Sample: peripheral blood, taken on day 0 of AZD1222 vaccination. Receptors were obtained from an adult in good health.

The chain is built from TRBV3-1 (or the pseudogene TRBV3-2) and TRBJ2-1, with 12 positions matching TRBD2. The germline gives CDR1 LGHDT, CDR2 YNNKEL (reference sequence). There are 14 residues in the CDR3. Losses at the gene ends were 5 bases for V and 9 bases for J; bases not matched to a gene: 5. CDR3 protein: CASSSSGRATEQFF. DNA for the CDR3: TGTGCCAGCAGCTCTAGCGGGAGGGCAACTGAGCAGTTCTTC.

This chain joins TRBV6-5 and TRBJ2-2; 7 bases line up with TRBD1. Per the germline V gene, CDR1 is MNHEY and CDR2 is SVGAGI. The CDR3 spans 14 residues. Trimming at V came to 8 bases and at J to 6 bases, leaving 9 bases not matched to a gene. The CDR3 region has the DNA TGTGCCAGCTGGGGCGGGCAGGGGGCCGGGGAGCTGTTTTTT. Protein product: CASWGGQGAGELFF.

The chain employs TRBV19 and TRBJ1-2; weak D call: TRBD1 (6 bases). The CDR3 consists of 15 residues. Germline values: CDR1 LNHDA, CDR2 SQIVND (reference sequence). V lost 7 bases to trimming and J lost 8 bases, with 23 bases between them. The chain's CDR3 is CASIAGTRGAGGYTF. The CDR3 DNA sequence: TGTGCCAGTATCGCCGGGACGAGGGGGGCGGGAGGCTACACCTTC.

This clone was seen more than once but under ten times. In nucleotides, the CDR3 is TGTGCCAGCAGCCAAGATTTTCGGCAGGGGGCGCCTAATGAAAAACTGTTTTTT. Protein product: CASSQDFRQGAPNEKLFF. This chain links TRBV3-1 (or the pseudogene TRBV3-2) with TRBJ1-4; the match to TRBD1 covers 8 bases. From germline, CDR1 is LGHDT and CDR2 YNNKEL (reference sequence). This CDR3 comprises 18 residues. V was clipped by 0 bases and J by 3 bases; unmatched bases: 9.

The J gene is TRBJ1-1, the V gene TRBV29-1; a possible D gene is TRBD1 (6 bases). CDR1 is SQVTM and CDR2 is ANQGSEA in the germline V gene. Trimming shortened V by 6 bases and J by 6 bases, and 23 bases separated the two germline ends. The CDR3 spans 15 residues. The CDR3 region is CSVLRGGRMVSEAFF. CDR3 coding DNA: TGCAGCGTCCTCAGGGGAGGGAGGATGGTATCTGAAGCTTTCTTT.

The chain has TRBV4-3 and TRBJ1-1; D gene uncertain. The V end was cut by 0 bases, the J end by 1 base, with 12 bases between. Germline CDR1 reads LGHNA; CDR2 reads YSLEER. This CDR3 contains 16 residues. The CDR3 loop is CASSQETGFSNTEAFF. The CDR3 region has the DNA TGCGCCAGCAGCCAAGAGACGGGGTTCTCGAACACTGAAGCTTTCTTT.

CDR3 bases: TGTGCCAGCAGTGAAGGGGACGGGTCAGTATATGGCTACACCTTC. Amino acid sequence: CASSEGDGSVYGYTF. The chain recombines TRBV2 with TRBJ1-2; a weak D match, TRBD1 (5 bases). The germline V gene encodes CDR1 SNHLY and CDR2 FYNNEI. Trimming shortened V by 1 base and J by 5 bases, and 14 bases separated the two germline ends. This CDR3 has 15 residues.

The chain recombines TRBV12-3 or TRBV12-4 with TRBJ1-1; D is unclear. The V end was cut by 4 bases, the J end by 0 bases, with 6 bases between. This CDR3 region has 13 residues. The CDR3 coding sequence is TGTGCCAGCAGTTCTTCAGTGAACACTGAAGCTTTCTTT. Protein sequence: CASSSSVNTEAFF.

The chain combines TRBV28 with TRBJ1-1; the match to TRBD1 covers 10 bases. V shed 4 bases and J 4 bases; nucleotides not matched to a gene: 9. The CDR3 spans 16 residues. The V gene's germline CDR1 is MDHEN and CDR2 SYDVKM. CDR3 in DNA: TGTGCCAGCAGTTCACGACAGGGGGCGGAAGTCACTGAAGCTTTCTTT. This encodes CASSSRQGAEVTEAFF.

This clone was detected only once. This chain uses TRBV6-5 with TRBJ1-4; a weak D match, TRBD1 (6 bases). V was shortened by 6 bases and J by 5 bases, with 13 bases between the two germline ends. The CDR3 is 14 amino acids. Germline V gene sequence: CDR1 MNHEY, CDR2 SVGAGI. The CDR3 loop is CASSRTEVNEKLFF. The DNA for the CDR3 is TGTGCCAGCAGCCGGACAGAAGTCAATGAAAAACTGTTTTTT.

The genes are TRBV6-5 and TRBJ2-2, with D unresolved. Germline lookup yields CDR1 MNHEY and CDR2 SVGAGI. V lost 3 bases, J lost 0 bases, and 2 bases lay in between. This CDR3 has 13 amino acids. The CDR3 loop reads CASSYSNTGELFF. The CDR3 nucleotides are TGTGCCAGCAGTTATTCGAACACCGGGGAGCTGTTTTTT.

V gene TRBV28 combines with J gene TRBJ1-6; a possible D gene is TRBD1 (5 bases). Per the germline V gene, CDR1 is MDHEN and CDR2 is SYDVKM. V was trimmed by 7 bases and J by 7 bases, leaving 17 bases between them. This CDR3 region has 15 residues. CDR3 amino acids: CASNFRDSPNSPLHF. DNA for the CDR3: TGTGCCAGCAACTTTAGAGACAGCCCGAATTCACCCCTCCACTTT.

The chain recombines TRBV5-6 with TRBJ1-2; D unresolved. CDR1 is SGHDT, CDR2 YYEEEE, per germline. The V end lost 6 bases, the J end lost 0 bases, and 12 bases lay between the germline ends. The CDR3 loop spans 14 amino acids. The CDR3 reads CASTRFGANYGYTF. CDR3 sequence (DNA): TGTGCCAGCACCCGCTTCGGGGCTAACTATGGCTACACCTTC. The full variable domain, rest sourced from reference TRBV5-6 and TRBJ1-2, is DAGVTQSPTHLIKTRGQQVTLRCSPKSGHDTVSWYQQALGQGPQFIFQYYEEEERQRGNFPDRFSGHQFPNYSSELNVNALLLGDSALYLCASTRFGANYGYTFGSGTRLTVV.

The chain carries TRBV6-5 and TRBJ1-1; 7 bases map to TRBD1. CDR1 is MNHEY and CDR2 is SVGAGI in the germline V gene. This CDR3 contains 11 residues. V lost 8 bases to trimming and J lost 5 bases; unmatched junction nucleotides: 2. CDR3 coding DNA: TGTGCCAGCGGCAGGGGGACTGAAGCTTTCTTT. This gives the protein CASGRGTEAFF.

The rearrangement joins TRBV24-1 to TRBJ1-2; tentative D call: TRBD1 (5 bases). The CDR3 spans 14 residues. The V end was cut by 2 bases, the J end by 6 bases, with 12 bases between. The germline V gene encodes CDR1 KGHDR and CDR2 SFDVKD. CDR3 bases: TGTGCCACCAGTGATTCCCCCCTGACAGATGGCTACACCTTC. It yields the protein CATSDSPLTDGYTF.

The V gene is TRBV5-1, the J gene TRBJ1-1; TRBD1 agrees at 7 bases. Germline V gene data show CDR1 as SGHRS and CDR2 as YFSETQ. The CDR3 has 14 amino acids. Trimming took 3 bases from V and 6 from J; bases not matched to a gene: 8. DNA for the CDR3: TGCGCCAGCAGCTCCAGGGGGGGTGGCCCTGAAGCTTTCTTT. This gives the protein CASSSRGGGPEAFF. The whole variable domain, filled in from reference TRBV5-1 and TRBJ1-1, reads KAGVTQTPRYLIKTRGQQVTLSCSPISGHRSVSWYQQTPGQGLQFLFEYFSETQRNKGNFPGRFSGRQFSNSRSEMNVSTLELGDSALYLCASSSRGGGPEAFFGQGTRLTVV.

The V call is TRBV12-5, the J call TRBJ1-2, with a weak D call TRBD1 (6 bases). Germline V CDR1 and CDR2: LGHNT, FRNRAP. The CDR3 covers 13 residues. With 5 bases removed from V and 4 bases from J, the gap between germline ends came to 11 bases. The CDR3 here is CASGRQEFYGYTF. CDR3 in DNA: TGTGCTAGTGGTAGACAGGAGTTCTATGGCTACACCTTC.

The chain links TRBV2 to TRBJ1-5; 9 positions agree with TRBD1. The length of the CDR3 is 15 residues. Germline values: CDR1 SNHLY, CDR2 FYNNEI. With V trimmed by 2 bases and J by 7 bases, 6 bases remained unmatched. The CDR3 DNA reads TGTGCCAGCAGTGAAACAGGGGGCAGAGGGCAGCCCCAGCATTTT. It yields the protein CASSETGGRGQPQHF.

J is TRBJ1-5 and V is TRBV9; D uncertain. CDR1 and CDR2 from the germline V gene are SGDLS and YYNGEE. Trimming stripped 4 bases from V and 7 bases from J, with 15 bases between. This CDR3 spans 14 amino acids. The CDR3 reads CASSSGSSQQPQHF. The CDR3 region has the DNA TGTGCCAGCAGCTCCGGAAGCTCCCAGCAGCCCCAGCATTTT.

V gene TRBV10-3 combines with J gene TRBJ1-1, with D unresolved. The CDR3 runs to 11 residues. The V gene lost 5 bases and the J gene lost 6 bases, with 7 bases spanning the gap. Germline loops: CDR1 ENHRY, CDR2 SYGVKD. CDR3 in amino acids: CAISYDSEAFF. CDR3 in DNA: TGTGCCATCAGTTATGACTCTGAAGCTTTCTTT.